This TCR beta chain was identified during a study of T cells after yellow fever vaccination. Whole-study findings and limits: Reappearance after the booster was observed for most primary-vaccination clones (96% CD4, just over 85% CD8).

This clonotype came up a few times. Its cognate antigen is unknown. An end of the junction differs from the germline gene, which may be a read error. MiXCR, run by TCRdb on the 5' RACE reads, gives a single entry per CDR3 protein. This sample has about 350,000 distinct CDR3 sequences, with around 13% found just once. Germline V CDR1 and CDR2: SSHAT, FNYEAQ (reference sequence). CDR3 length equals 15 residues. The chain couples TRBV7-7 to TRBJ2-1, with 11 bases that match TRBD2. This sequence was found in a man in his late teens or twenties who received the YFV17D yellow fever vaccine. This specimen consisted of CD4+ T cells sorted from PBMCs, obtained 15 days after the yellow fever booster vaccination. CDR3 residues: CASSETSGAYNEQFF. As DNA, the CDR3 is TGTGCTAGCAGCGAGACTAGCGGGGCCTACAATGAGCAGTTCTTC.